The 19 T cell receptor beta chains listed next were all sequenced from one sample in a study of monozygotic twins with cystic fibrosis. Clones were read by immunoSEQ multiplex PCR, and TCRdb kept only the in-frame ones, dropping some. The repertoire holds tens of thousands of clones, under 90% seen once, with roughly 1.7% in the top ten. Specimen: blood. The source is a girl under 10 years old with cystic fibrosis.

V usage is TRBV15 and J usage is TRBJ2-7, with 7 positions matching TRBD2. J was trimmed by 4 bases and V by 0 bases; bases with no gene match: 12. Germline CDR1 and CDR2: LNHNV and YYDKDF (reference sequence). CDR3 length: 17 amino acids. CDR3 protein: CATSREVAGLINYEQYF. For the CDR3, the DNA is TGTGCCACCAGCAGAGAGGTAGCGGGTCTAATCAATTACGAGCAGTACTTC.

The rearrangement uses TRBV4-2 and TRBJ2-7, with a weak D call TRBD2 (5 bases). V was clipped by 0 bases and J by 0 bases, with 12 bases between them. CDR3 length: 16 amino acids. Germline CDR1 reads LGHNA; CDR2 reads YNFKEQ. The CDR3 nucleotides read TGTGCCAGCAGCCAAGATCCCGGGGTCGACTCCTACGAGCAGTACTTC. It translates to CASSQDPGVDSYEQYF.

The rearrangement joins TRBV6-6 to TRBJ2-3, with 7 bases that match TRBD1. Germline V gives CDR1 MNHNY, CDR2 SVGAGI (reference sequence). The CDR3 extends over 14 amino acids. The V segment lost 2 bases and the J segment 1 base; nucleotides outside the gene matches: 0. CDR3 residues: CASSYDRGTDTQYF. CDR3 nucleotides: TGTGCCAGCAGTTACGACAGGGGCACAGATACGCAGTATTTT.

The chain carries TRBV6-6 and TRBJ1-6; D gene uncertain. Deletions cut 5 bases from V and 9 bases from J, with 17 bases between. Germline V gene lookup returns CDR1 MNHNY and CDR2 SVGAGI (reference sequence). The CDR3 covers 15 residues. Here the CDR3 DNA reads TGTGCCAGCAGTGCAGAAAAATCTTGGGGTTCACCCCTCCACTTT. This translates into CASSAEKSWGSPLHF.

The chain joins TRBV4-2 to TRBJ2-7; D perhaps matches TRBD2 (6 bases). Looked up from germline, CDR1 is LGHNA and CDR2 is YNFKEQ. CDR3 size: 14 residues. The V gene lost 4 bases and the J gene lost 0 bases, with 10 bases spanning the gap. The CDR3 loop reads CASSLMGGSYEQYF. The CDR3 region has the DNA TGTGCCAGCAGCCTAATGGGAGGCTCCTACGAGCAGTACTTC.

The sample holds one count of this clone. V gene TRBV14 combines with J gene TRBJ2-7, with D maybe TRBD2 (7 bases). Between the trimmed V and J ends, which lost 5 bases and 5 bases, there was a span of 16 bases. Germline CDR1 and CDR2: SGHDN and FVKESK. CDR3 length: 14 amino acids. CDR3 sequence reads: CASSTRGGMNEQYF. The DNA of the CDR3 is TGTGCCAGCAGCACTAGGGGGGGGATGAACGAGCAGTACTTC.

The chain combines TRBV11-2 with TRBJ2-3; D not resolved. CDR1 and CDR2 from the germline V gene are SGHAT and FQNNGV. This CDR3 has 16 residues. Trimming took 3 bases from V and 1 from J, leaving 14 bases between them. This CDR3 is CASSFRRDTRTDTQYF. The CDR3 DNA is TGTGCCAGCAGCTTTCGTCGAGACACCCGCACAGATACGCAGTATTTT.

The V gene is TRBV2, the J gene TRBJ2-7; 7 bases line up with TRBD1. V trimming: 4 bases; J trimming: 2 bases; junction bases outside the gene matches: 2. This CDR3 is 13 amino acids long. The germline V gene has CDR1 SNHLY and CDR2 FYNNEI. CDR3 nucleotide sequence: TGTGCCAGCAGTGGTCAGGGGGCCTACGAGCAGTACTTC. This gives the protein CASSGQGAYEQYF.

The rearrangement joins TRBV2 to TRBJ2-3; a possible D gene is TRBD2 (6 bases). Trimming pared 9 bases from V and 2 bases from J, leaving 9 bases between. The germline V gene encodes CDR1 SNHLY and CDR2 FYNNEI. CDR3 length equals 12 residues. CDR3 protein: CARGTFTDTQYF. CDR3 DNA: TGTGCCAGAGGGACTTTCACAGATACGCAGTATTTT.

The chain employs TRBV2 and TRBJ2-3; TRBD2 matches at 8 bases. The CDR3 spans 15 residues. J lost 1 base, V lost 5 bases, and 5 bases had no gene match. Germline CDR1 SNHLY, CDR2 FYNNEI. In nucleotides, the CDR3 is TGTGCCAGCAGTCCGCCAGCGGGGGGCACAGATACGCAGTATTTT. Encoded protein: CASSPPAGGTDTQYF. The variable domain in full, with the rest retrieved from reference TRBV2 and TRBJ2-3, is EPEVTQTPSHQVTQMGQEVILRCVPISNHLYFYWYRQILGQKVEFLVSFYNNEISEKSEIFDDQFSVERPDGSNFTLKIRSTKLEDSAMYFCASSPPAGGTDTQYFGPGTRLTVL.

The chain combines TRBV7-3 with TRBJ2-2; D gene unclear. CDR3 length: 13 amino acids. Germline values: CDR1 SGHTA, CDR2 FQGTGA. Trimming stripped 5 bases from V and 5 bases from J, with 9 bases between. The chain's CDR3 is CASSGARTGELFF. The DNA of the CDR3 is TGTGCCAGCAGCGGTGCCCGGACCGGGGAGCTGTTTTTT.

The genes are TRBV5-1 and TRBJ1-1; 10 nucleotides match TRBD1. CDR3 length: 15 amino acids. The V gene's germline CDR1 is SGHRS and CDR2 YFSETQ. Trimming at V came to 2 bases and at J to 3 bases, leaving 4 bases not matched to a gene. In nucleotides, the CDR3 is TGCGCCAGCAGCTTAGGGGGACAGGGGTACACTGAAGCTTTCTTT. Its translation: CASSLGGQGYTEAFF.

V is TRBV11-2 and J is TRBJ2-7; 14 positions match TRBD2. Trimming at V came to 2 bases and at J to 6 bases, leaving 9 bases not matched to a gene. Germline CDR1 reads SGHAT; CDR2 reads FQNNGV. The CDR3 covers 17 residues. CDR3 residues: CASSLRQGLAGDGEQYF. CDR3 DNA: TGTGCCAGCAGCTTAAGACAGGGACTAGCGGGGGACGGCGAGCAGTACTTC.

CDR3 bases: TGTGCCAGCAGCGTAGCTCCGGGACTACTTAAAGAGACCCAGTACTTC. Encoded protein: CASSVAPGLLKETQYF. The chain has TRBV9 and TRBJ2-5, with 7 bases matching TRBD2. The CDR3 runs 16 residues. In germline, CDR1 is SGDLS, CDR2 YYNGEE. V was clipped by 0 bases and J by 3 bases; unmatched bases: 8.

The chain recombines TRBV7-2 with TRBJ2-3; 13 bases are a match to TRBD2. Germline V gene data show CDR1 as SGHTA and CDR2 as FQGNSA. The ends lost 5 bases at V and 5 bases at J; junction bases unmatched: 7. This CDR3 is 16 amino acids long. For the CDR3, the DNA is TGTGCCAGCAGCCCCCCACTAGCGGGGGGGGTAGATACGCAGTATTTT. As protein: CASSPPLAGGVDTQYF.

This chain's CDR3 is CASSQGFEQFF. CDR3 nucleotides: TGTGCCAGCAGCCAAGGGTTTGAGCAGTTCTTC. V and J are TRBV4-2 and TRBJ2-1; D unclear. Germline assignment: CDR1 LGHNA and CDR2 YNFKEQ. Trimming shortened V by 1 base and J by 9 bases, and 4 bases separated the two germline ends. The CDR3 has 11 residues.

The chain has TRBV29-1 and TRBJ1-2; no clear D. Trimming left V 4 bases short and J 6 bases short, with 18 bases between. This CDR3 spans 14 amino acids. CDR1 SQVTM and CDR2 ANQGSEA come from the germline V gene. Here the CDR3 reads CSVVFPHRLNGYTF. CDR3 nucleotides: TGCAGCGTTGTTTTTCCTCATCGGCTCAATGGCTACACCTTC. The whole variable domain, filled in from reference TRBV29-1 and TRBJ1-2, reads SAVISQKPSRDICQRGTSLTIQCQVDSQVTMMFWYRQQPGQSLTLIATANQGSEATYESGFVIDKFPISRPNLTFSTLTVSNMSPEDSSIYLCSVVFPHRLNGYTFGSGTRLTVV.

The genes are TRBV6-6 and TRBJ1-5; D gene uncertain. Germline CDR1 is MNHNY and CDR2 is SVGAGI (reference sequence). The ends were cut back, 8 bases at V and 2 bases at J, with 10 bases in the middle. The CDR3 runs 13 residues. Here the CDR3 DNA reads TGTGCCAGCCTAAGTAGGGGCAATCAGCCCCAGCATTTT. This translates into CASLSRGNQPQHF.

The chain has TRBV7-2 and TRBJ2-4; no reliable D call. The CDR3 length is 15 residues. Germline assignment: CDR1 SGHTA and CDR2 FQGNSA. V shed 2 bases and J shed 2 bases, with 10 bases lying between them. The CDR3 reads CASSLPTLTKNIQYF. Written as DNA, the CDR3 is TGTGCCAGCAGCTTACCCACTTTAACCAAAAACATTCAGTACTTC.